This is a list of T cell receptor beta chains from one sample in a study of blood T cell repertoires in COVID-19. The protocol was immunoSEQ multiplex PCR, while the TCRdb copy is restricted to in-frame clones and leaves out a portion. The sample records approximately 300,000 clones, around 86% being singletons. The specimen was peripheral blood. These receptors all stem from a woman aged 45-60 years with acute or convalescent COVID-19. The CDR3 runs from the conserved cysteine through the conserved F or W. D genes are given only for firm matches. For some rows the clone size is stated as once, few or many, or as a class when expanded; others skip it.

TRBV2	NA	TRBJ1-6	NA	CASSEVGSSYNSPLHF	TGTGCCAGCAGTGAAGTAGGGAGCTCCTATAATTCACCCCTCCACTTT
TRBV7-2	NA	TRBJ1-5	NA	CASSPAGASNQPQHF	TGTGCCAGCAGCCCAGCGGGTGCGAGCAATCAGCCCCAGCATTTT
TRBV27	NA	TRBJ2-2	NA	CASSYDRYTGELFF	TGTGCCAGCAGCTATGACAGGTACACCGGGGAGCTGTTTTTT
TRBV4-3	NA	TRBJ1-1	NA	CASSQEPASRGTEAFF	TGCGCCAGCAGCCAAGAGCCGGCCAGCAGAGGGACTGAAGCTTTCTTT
TRBV5-1	NA	TRBJ2-5	NA	CASSLAEIRWETQYF	TGCGCCAGCAGCTTGGCGGAGATAAGGTGGGAGACCCAGTACTTC
TRBV9	NA	TRBJ2-3	few	CASSVGSAAGNTQYF	TGTGCCAGCAGCGTGGGCTCAGCCGCGGGAAATACGCAGTATTTT
TRBV7-9	NA	TRBJ2-2	NA	CASSFGGSGTGELFF	TGTGCCAGCAGCTTCGGGGGTTCGGGCACCGGGGAGCTGTTTTTT
TRBV3-1/TRBV3-2	NA	TRBJ1-6	once	CASSLTSRNSPLHF	TGTGCCAGCAGCCTGACAAGCCGTAATTCACCCCTCCACTTT
TRBV28	NA	TRBJ2-7	NA	CASSRPQTAAYEQYF	TGTGCCAGCAGTCGACCCCAGACAGCAGCCTACGAGCAGTACTTC
TRBV20-1	TRBD2	TRBJ2-7	NA	CSASGTSGMGSYEQYF	TGCAGTGCTAGTGGGACTAGCGGGATGGGCTCCTACGAGCAGTACTTC
TRBV24-1	TRBD1	TRBJ2-5	NA	CATSDLPGQVLETQYF	TGTGCCACCAGTGATTTGCCGGGACAGGTTCTTGAGACCCAGTACTTC
TRBV5-6	TRBD2	TRBJ2-1	once	CASSEGLAEQFF	TGTGCCAGCAGCGAAGGACTAGCTGAGCAGTTCTTC
TRBV28	TRBD1	TRBJ1-5	NA	CASSLLDRGINQPQHF	TGTGCCAGCAGTTTATTGGACAGGGGGATCAATCAGCCCCAGCATTTT
TRBV11-2	NA	TRBJ2-5	NA	CASSLSGLETQYF	TGTGCCAGCAGCTTATCAGGCTTAGAGACCCAGTACTTC
TRBV5-4	NA	TRBJ2-2	NA	CASSKTGLTGELFF	TGTGCCAGCAGCAAAACAGGGCTCACCGGGGAGCTGTTTTTT
TRBV19	TRBD1	TRBJ2-7	NA	CASSQTRGQIYEQYF	TGTGCCAGTAGCCAAACAAGGGGGCAAATCTACGAGCAGTACTTC
TRBV2	TRBD2	TRBJ2-1	once	CASSETRESSYNEQFF	TGTGCCAGCAGTGAAACGCGGGAGTCCTCCTACAATGAGCAGTTCTTC